The 27 T cell receptor beta chains given below trace back to one sample, sequenced in a study of blood T cells in healthy people across ages. Alongside a J-beta primer mix, a sample-barcoded 5' primer served in a second PCR lasting 7 to 11 cycles. TCRdb re-analysed the 5' RACE reads in MiXCR, keeping a single row per CDR3 protein. The sample yields roughly 800,000 distinct CDR3 sequences, just under 25% seen once. These data are also associated with another study on T cells of mothers and their children.

Sequenced sample: blood. The receptor source for this set is a boy younger than 18 in good health.

The sample holds a few counts of this clonotype. The chain couples TRBV12-3 or TRBV12-4 to TRBJ2-1; 14 bases line up with TRBD2. CDR3 size: 17 residues. The V and J ends lost 4 bases and 2 bases, in that order; junction bases with no gene match: 4. The CDR3 region is CASSSGLAGGPYNEQFF. DNA for the CDR3: TGTGCCAGCAGTTCAGGACTAGCGGGAGGTCCCTACAATGAGCAGTTCTTC.

This clonotype appeared a few times. The chain uses TRBV6-6 and TRBJ2-7, with 8 bases lining up with TRBD2. V dropped 1 base and J dropped 3; count of bases not matched to a gene: 5. CDR1 is MNHNY, CDR2 SVGAGI, per germline (reference sequence). This CDR3 is 15 amino acids long. CDR3 nucleotides: TGTGCCAGCAGTTACTTTAGCGGGGCCCTCTACGAGCAGTACTTC. Amino acids: CASSYFSGALYEQYF.

This clonotype was seen many times. This chain connects TRBV7-6 to TRBJ1-1, with a possible D match to TRBD1 (5 bases). In germline, CDR1 is SGHVS, CDR2 FNYEAQ. The CDR3 is made up of 14 amino acids. V lost 3 bases and J 1 base, leaving 9 bases between the germline ends. CDR3 region: CASSLGGTNTEAFF. The CDR3 nucleotides are TGTGCCAGCAGCTTGGGGGGTACGAACACTGAAGCTTTCTTT.

This clonotype showed up just a few times. The chain is built from TRBV4-1 and TRBJ2-4, with unresolved D. V shed 4 bases and J shed 7 bases, with 17 bases lying between them. This CDR3 is 15 amino acids long. Looked up from germline, CDR1 is MGHRA and CDR2 is YSYEKL. For the CDR3, the DNA is TGCGCCAGCAGCCCCTACTTCACCGATGGGAACATTCAGTACTTC. Encoded protein: CASSPYFTDGNIQYF.

The genes are TRBV7-2 and TRBJ2-5; 13 bases are shared with TRBD2. The J call may be incorrect, as the DNA end agrees better with TRBJ2-7. CDR1 SGHTA and CDR2 FQGNSA come from the germline V gene. This CDR3 has 17 amino acids. CDR3 amino acids: CASRIGSGLAGVNEQYF. DNA of the CDR3: TGTGCCAGCAGAATAGGCAGCGGACTAGCGGGAGTAAACGAGCAGTACTTC.

The chain recombines TRBV9 with TRBJ2-1; D is undetermined. Germline assignment: CDR1 SGDLS and CDR2 YYNGEE. Between the trimmed V and J ends, which lost 0 bases and 10 bases, there was a span of 14 bases. This CDR3 spans 14 amino acids. The CDR3 bases are TGTGCCAGCAGCGTAGCTTTCAACGGTGGGGAGCAGTTCTTC. Translated, it gives CASSVAFNGGEQFF. Together with reference TRBV9 and TRBJ2-1, the CDR3 gives the full variable domain: DSGVTQTPKHLITATGQRVTLRCSPRSGDLSVYWYQQSLDQGLQFLIQYYNGEERAKGNILERFSAQQFPDLHSELNLSSLELGDSALYFCASSVAFNGGEQFFGPGTRLTVL.

This clonotype occurred once. Sequence at one end of the junction differs from germline and may be a read error. The chain uses TRBV4-3 and TRBJ2-5, with 11 bases aligning to TRBD1. The CDR3 runs 15 residues. From germline, CDR1 is LGHNA and CDR2 YSLEER. CDR3 DNA sequence: TGCGCCAGCAGCAAGGGACAGGGGGAGGGAGAGACCCGGTACTTC. It encodes CASSKGQGEGETRYF.

This clonotype occurred a few times. The chain has TRBV15 and TRBJ2-5; 11 bases are shared with TRBD2. Per the germline V gene, CDR1 is LNHNV and CDR2 is YYDKDF (reference sequence). The CDR3 is 14 residues long. The V and J ends lost 3 bases and 3 bases, in that order; junction bases with no gene match: 0. CDR3 loop: CATSRGLAEETQYF. DNA for the CDR3: TGTGCCACCAGCAGGGGACTAGCGGAAGAGACCCAGTACTTC.

This clonotype occurred a few times. The V call is TRBV25-1, the J call TRBJ1-3; no firm D call. The germline V and J ends were trimmed by 0 bases and 3 bases, with 3 bases remaining between them. Per the germline V gene, CDR1 is MGHDK and CDR2 is SYGVNS. The CDR3 contains 13 residues. The CDR3 sequence is CASSEYCGNTIYF. DNA of the CDR3: TGTGCCAGCAGTGAATATTGTGGAAACACCATATATTTT.

This clonotype was detected only a few times. The chain links TRBV5-1 to TRBJ2-3; 14 bases are shared with TRBD2. The CDR3 is 16 amino acids. Germline values: CDR1 SGHRS, CDR2 YFSETQ. With 3 bases clipped from V and 3 bases from J, the junction kept 3 bases outside the gene matches. DNA for the CDR3: TGCGCCAGCAGCTGGGGGACTAGCGGGAGTACAGATACGCAGTATTTT. It yields the protein CASSWGTSGSTDTQYF.

This clonotype was seen only a few times. V usage is TRBV20-1 and J usage is TRBJ1-2, with D perhaps matching TRBD1 (5 bases). With 3 bases removed from V and 5 bases from J, the gap between germline ends came to 13 bases. Germline assignment: CDR1 DFQATT and CDR2 SNEGSKA (reference sequence). The CDR3 extends over 13 amino acids. The CDR3 here is CSASRGVGYGYTF. The CDR3 nucleotides read TGCAGTGCTAGTCGAGGGGTCGGGTATGGCTACACCTTC.

This clonotype has only a few counts. The genes are TRBV6-5 and TRBJ2-5, with 8 bases identical to TRBD1. V lost 6 bases, J lost 1 base, and 1 base stayed unmatched. Per germline, CDR1 MNHEY and CDR2 SVGAGI. The CDR3 covers 13 residues. The CDR3 DNA is TGTGCCAGCAGACAGGGGGTCCAAGAGACCCAGTACTTC. Translating gives CASRQGVQETQYF.

This clonotype was detected only a few times. The rearrangement uses TRBV5-1 and TRBJ2-5, with a weak D call TRBD1 (6 bases). CDR1 and CDR2 from the germline V gene are SGHRS and YFSETQ. The CDR3 runs to 15 residues. The ends were cut back, 4 bases at V and 2 bases at J, with 15 bases in the middle. The CDR3 reads CASSPGQSYQETQYF. CDR3 sequence (DNA): TGCGCCAGCAGCCCTGGACAGTCTTATCAAGAGACCCAGTACTTC.

This CDR3 reads CASSQGQGAMETQYF. The CDR3, as DNA: TGTGCCAGCAGCCAAGGACAGGGGGCCATGGAGACCCAGTACTTC. The V call is TRBV3-1, the J call TRBJ2-5; 10 bases map to TRBD1. V gave up 1 base and J gave up 5 bases; unmatched junction bases: 4. The length of the CDR3 is 15 residues. From germline, CDR1 is LGHDT and CDR2 YNNKEL (reference sequence).

In its sample, this clonotype was seen a few times. The J gene is TRBJ2-3, the V gene TRBV28, with a possible D match to TRBD2 (5 bases). Germline CDR1 and CDR2: MDHEN and SYDVKM. The CDR3 length is 14 residues. The V and J ends lost 6 bases and 3 bases respectively, with 13 bases between them. The CDR3 DNA reads TGTGCCAGCAGGAGGAGCGGTGGGACAGATACGCAGTATTTT. Encoded protein: CASRRSGGTDTQYF.

This clonotype was picked up a small number of times. The chain combines TRBV28 with TRBJ2-1; D unresolved. The CDR3 has 14 amino acids. Looked up from germline, CDR1 is MDHEN and CDR2 is SYDVKM. The V end was cut by 5 bases, the J end by 4 bases, with 12 bases between. The CDR3 DNA sequence: TGTGCCAGCAGTCCTCTAGACCGGTACAATGAGCAGTTCTTC. It encodes CASSPLDRYNEQFF.

The rearrangement joins TRBV20-1 to TRBJ2-5; D is perhaps TRBD2 (5 bases). The J call is uncertain, as TRBJ2-1 better fits the DNA end. Germline V gives CDR1 DFQATT, CDR2 SNEGSKA (reference sequence). The CDR3 is made up of 12 amino acids. CDR3 nucleotides: TGCAGTGCTAGAGCAAGGGAGTTGCAGCAGTTCTTC. Translating gives CSARARELQQFF.

The chain uses TRBV28 and TRBJ2-7; D is possibly TRBD2 (6 bases). V lost 3 bases and J 6 bases, leaving 15 bases between the germline ends. Germline V lookup: CDR1 MDHEN, CDR2 SYDVKM. CDR3 length equals 14 residues. CDR3 nucleotide sequence: TGTGCCAGCAGTTTTATGAGGGAGGTTTCCGAGCAGTACTTC. The encoded protein is CASSFMREVSEQYF.

CDR3 in DNA: TGTGCCAGCAGGTCGGTGGACCAAGAGACCCAGTACTTC. Protein product: CASRSVDQETQYF. The chain couples TRBV6-1 to TRBJ2-5; no firm D call. This CDR3 comprises 13 residues. From germline, CDR1 is MNHNS and CDR2 SASEGT. Between the trimmed V and J ends, which lost 6 bases and 0 bases, there was a span of 8 bases.

The gene calls are TRBV10-3 and TRBJ2-3, with TRBD2 matching over 7 bases. There are 14 residues in the CDR3. The J segment lost 3 bases and the V segment lost 11 bases, leaving 11 bases of the junction unmatched. The germline V gene has CDR1 ENHRY and CDR2 SYGVKD. In DNA form, the CDR3 reads TGTGCCTCTCAGGGAGCGGGGCTTACAGATACGCAGTATTTT. This translates into CASQGAGLTDTQYF.

The chain carries TRBV20-1 and TRBJ2-5; D possibly corresponds to TRBD1 (5 bases). Judging by the DNA end, TRBJ2-7 fits better; the J call may be wrong. The CDR3 covers 12 residues. Germline V gene lookup returns CDR1 DFQATT and CDR2 SNEGSKA (reference sequence). The CDR3 nucleotides are TGCAGTGCTAGCCAGGGCTCCTACGAGCAGTACTTC. Its protein is CSASQGSYEQYF.

This clonotype appeared once. J is TRBJ2-7 and V is TRBV12-3 or TRBV12-4; D is possibly TRBD1 (6 bases). The V gene lost 7 bases and the J gene lost 2 bases, with 15 bases spanning the gap. The CDR3 runs 14 residues. CDR3: CASKTTGTTYEQYF. CDR3 nucleotide sequence: TGTGCCAGCAAAACGACAGGAACGACCTACGAGCAGTACTTC.

The table lists this clonotype with a few counts. This chain joins TRBV11-2 and TRBJ2-1; the D gene is possibly TRBD2 (5 bases). CDR1 SGHAT and CDR2 FQNNGV come from the germline V gene. The germline V and J ends were trimmed by 3 bases and 7 bases, with 7 bases remaining between them. This CDR3 comprises 12 residues. CDR3 nucleotides: TGTGCCAGCAGCTTCGGACTTAATGAGCAGTTCTTC. Its protein product is CASSFGLNEQFF.

This clonotype was observed a handful of times. V and J are TRBV7-9 and TRBJ1-1, with D hard to call. Trimming stripped 6 bases from V and 0 bases from J, with 8 bases between. Germline V CDR1 and CDR2: SEHNR, FQNEAQ (reference sequence). The CDR3 runs to 13 residues. This CDR3 reads CASRGPVNTEAFF. Here the CDR3 DNA reads TGTGCCAGCAGGGGTCCGGTGAACACTGAAGCTTTCTTT.

The chain uses TRBV5-1 and TRBJ2-1; D unclear. Trimming took off 4 bases at V and 6 bases at J, with 8 bases between the two ends. CDR1 is SGHRS, CDR2 YFSETQ, per germline. The CDR3 extends over 12 amino acids. CDR3 region: CASSLTTNEQFF. CDR3 in DNA: TGCGCCAGCAGCCTGACCACCAATGAGCAGTTCTTC.

CDR3 coding DNA: TGCAGTGCTAGAGATCTGGGGACCATCCAAGAGACCCAGTACTTC. It is translated as CSARDLGTIQETQYF. The chain carries TRBV20-1 and TRBJ2-7, with D perhaps TRBD1 or TRBD2 (5 bases each). The end of the DNA aligns better with TRBJ2-5, so the J call may be wrong. Per the germline V gene, CDR1 is DFQATT and CDR2 is SNEGSKA (reference sequence). The length of the CDR3 is 15 residues.

V gene TRBV5-1 combines with J gene TRBJ2-7; 9 bases are shared with TRBD1. The CDR3 length is 16 residues. J gave up 7 bases and V 2 bases, and 13 bases lay outside the gene matches. Germline values: CDR1 SGHRS, CDR2 YFSETQ. The DNA for the CDR3 is TGCGCCAGCAGCTTAGGCCCGGGACAGGGATATGAAGAGCAGTACTTC. Amino acid sequence: CASSLGPGQGYEEQYF.